The following is a T cell receptor (beta chain) sequence with its context. Antigen unknown. This sample was included in a study of shared clonotypes between healthy human individuals. The study's findings and limits: It was the non-shared clonotypes that had lower generation probabilities than clonotypes shared by all four donors. When naive CD4 clonotypes were compared across a few donors, about 4.8% were shared. Rarefaction exposed incomplete sorted-subset sequencing despite large depth.

Assay used: immunoSEQ multiplex PCR; TCRdb lists only in-frame clones, some missing. The sample shows around 1.9 million clones, approximately 94% of them seen only once. Cells designated naive CD8 were CD45RO-negative and were positively selected for CCR7, with terminally differentiated effector memory CD45RA+ cells excluded. This CDR3 spans 14 amino acids. V lost 0 bases and J 4 bases, leaving 8 bases between the germline ends. CDR1 MGHRA and CDR2 YSYEKL come from the germline V gene. The TCR comes from a young man in good health. Some clones in this sample may be carry-over from other donors' samples. This sequence joins TRBV4-1 and TRBJ2-3; D remains ambiguous. The sample consisted of naive CD8+ T cells from PBMCs. Written as DNA, the CDR3 is TGCGCCAGCAGCCAAGACCCGGGCTCAGATACGCAGTATTTT. Its protein product is CASSQDPGSDTQYF.